These T cell receptor beta chains were read from a single sample in a study of vaccination and CD4 T cells after COVID-19. What these receptors recognize is not known. One entry per CDR3 protein, called by TCRdb with MiXCR from the PCR reads. The sample has about 7,100 distinct CDR3 sequences; about 66% are singletons. The sample consisted of CD4+ T cells from blood, cultured in vitro. These receptors were collected from a human donor who had recovered from COVID-19. The CDR3 runs from the conserved cysteine through the conserved F or W. The D gene is left open where the match is weak. Rows may omit the clone size; those that give it use once, few, many or a size class.

V: TRBV10-3; size: NA; J: TRBJ2-5; D: TRBD2; CDR3: CATLDSGGETQYF; DNA: TGTGCCACCCTGGACTCCGGGGGGGAGACCCAGTACTTC
V: TRBV6-1; size: few; J: TRBJ2-5; D: NA; CDR3: CASSHGGDETQYF; DNA: TGTGCCAGCAGTCACGGGGGTGACGAGACCCAGTACTTC
V: TRBV20-1; size: NA; J: TRBJ1-5; D: NA; CDR3: CSARAEEIQPQHF; DNA: TGCAGTGCTAGAGCCGAGGAGATTCAGCCCCAGCATTTT
V: TRBV6-2/TRBV6-3; size: NA; J: TRBJ1-1; D: NA; CDR3: CASSYAGGRTEAFF; DNA: TGTGCCAGCAGTTACGCGGGGGGTCGGACTGAAGCTTTCTTT
V: TRBV6-1; size: NA; J: TRBJ2-3; D: TRBD2; CDR3: CASSEVLAGGSTDTQYF; DNA: TGTGCCAGCAGTGAAGTATTAGCGGGGGGTTCCACAGATACGCAGTATTTT
V: TRBV20-1; size: NA; J: TRBJ2-5; D: NA; CDR3: CSASLIADRAETQYF; DNA: TGCAGTGCTAGTTTGATAGCGGACCGGGCGGAGACCCAGTACTTC
V: TRBV20-1; size: few; J: TRBJ2-2; D: NA; CDR3: CSGRNTGELFF; DNA: TGCAGTGGACGGAACACCGGGGAGCTGTTTTTT
V: TRBV7-9; size: NA; J: TRBJ2-7; D: NA; CDR3: CASGPRGLSWEQYF; DNA: TGTGCCAGCGGCCCACGCGGACTTTCTTGGGAGCAGTACTTC
V: TRBV20-1; size: NA; J: TRBJ2-1; D: TRBD2; CDR3: CSARDGRGSSYNEQFF; DNA: TGCAGTGCTAGAGATGGGCGGGGGAGCTCCTACAATGAGCAGTTCTTC
V: TRBV7-3; size: NA; J: TRBJ1-1; D: NA; CDR3: CASSLDGGYTEAFF; DNA: TGTGCCAGCAGCTTAGACGGGGGGTACACTGAAGCTTTCTTT
V: TRBV7-3; size: NA; J: TRBJ2-1; D: TRBD2; CDR3: CASSLRTSGLNEQFF; DNA: TGTGCCAGCAGCTTACGTACTAGCGGACTCAATGAGCAGTTCTTC
V: TRBV6-2/TRBV6-3; size: NA; J: TRBJ2-1; D: TRBD2; CDR3: CASSYSSGTAPGTRVDVEQFF; DNA: TGTGCCAGCAGTTACTCGAGTGGTACGGCACCCGGGACTAGAGTAGATGTTGAGCAGTTCTTC
V: TRBV15; size: few; J: TRBJ1-2; D: NA; CDR3: CATSRRGDYGYTF; DNA: TGTGCCACCAGCAGACGGGGGGATTATGGCTACACCTTC
V: TRBV2; size: NA; J: TRBJ1-2; D: NA; CDR3: CASSTLGAAYGYTF; DNA: TGTGCCAGCAGTACCTTGGGGGCTGCCTATGGCTACACCTTC
V: TRBV7-8; size: once; J: TRBJ1-1; D: NA; CDR3: CASSLGSGYTEAFF; DNA: TGTGCCAGCAGCTTAGGTTCCGGGTATACTGAAGCTTTCTTT
V: TRBV6-1; size: NA; J: TRBJ2-5; D: TRBD1; CDR3: CASNPLTGDLETQYF; DNA: TGTGCCAGCAATCCCCTCACAGGGGACCTGGAGACCCAGTACTTC
V: TRBV6-5; size: NA; J: TRBJ2-7; D: NA; CDR3: CASSYSGPGYEQYF; DNA: TGTGCCAGCAGTTACTCAGGTCCGGGGTACGAGCAGTACTTC
V: TRBV29-1; size: NA; J: TRBJ1-5; D: NA; CDR3: CSVVGGEGNQPQHF; DNA: TGCAGCGTTGTAGGAGGGGAGGGGAATCAGCCCCAGCATTTT
V: TRBV6-1; size: NA; J: TRBJ2-5; D: TRBD2; CDR3: CASSEVGLAIQETQYF; DNA: TGTGCCAGCAGTGAAGTGGGACTAGCGATCCAAGAGACCCAGTACTTC